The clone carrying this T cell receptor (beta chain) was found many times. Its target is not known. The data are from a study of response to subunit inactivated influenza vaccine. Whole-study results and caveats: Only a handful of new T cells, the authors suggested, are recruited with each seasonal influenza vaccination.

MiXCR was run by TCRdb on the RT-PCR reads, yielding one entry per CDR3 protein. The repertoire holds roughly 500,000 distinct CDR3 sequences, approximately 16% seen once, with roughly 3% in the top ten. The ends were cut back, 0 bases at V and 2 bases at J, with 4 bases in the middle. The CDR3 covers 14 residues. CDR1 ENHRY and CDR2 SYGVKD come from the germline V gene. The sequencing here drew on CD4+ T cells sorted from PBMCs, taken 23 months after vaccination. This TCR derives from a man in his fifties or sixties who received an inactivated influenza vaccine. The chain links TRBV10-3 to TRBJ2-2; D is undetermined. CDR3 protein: CAISESFNTGELFF. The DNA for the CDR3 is TGTGCCATCAGTGAGTCCTTCAACACCGGGGAGCTGTTTTTT.